The T cell receptor beta chain under discussion was sequenced for a study of blood T cell repertoires in COVID-19. The wider study: Samples taken during acute and convalescent COVID-19 were collected in the United States, Italy and Spain. In each case, the material was cDNA or gDNA derived from T cells, B-cell-depleted T cells, or PBMCs.

CDR3 length equals 13 residues. V lost 5 bases and J lost 4; bases outside the gene matches: 4. In the original processing: Cell counts per sample came from amplifying reference gene primers. The protocol was immunoSEQ multiplex PCR, while the TCRdb copy is restricted to in-frame clones and leaves out a portion. V, J and clone size derive from that table, while D and trimming were established from the DNA sequence. The profile covers tens of thousands of clones, with more than 70% appearing a single time and 2.5% to 3.5% taken by the ten largest. Seattle participants joined during active infection and were tracked over time.

This chain links TRBV12-3 or TRBV12-4 with TRBJ1-2, with 7 bases that match TRBD1. The receptor's source is a middle-aged man with COVID-19, enrolled during active disease. Sequencing was performed on peripheral blood. CDR3 DNA sequence: TGTGCCAGCAGTCATTCAGGGGGCTATGGCTACACCTTC. The encoded protein is CASSHSGGYGYTF.